These T cell receptor beta chains were read from a single sample in a study of spatial heterogeneity in lung cancer. One entry per CDR3 protein results from TCRdb running MiXCR on the 5' RACE reads. The repertoire consists of some 100,000 distinct CDR3 sequences, with roughly 12% occurring once and the leading ten covering about 40%. Material: PBMCs, obtained at surgery. The source of these receptors is a male donor with early-stage non-small cell lung cancer. CDR3s include the opening cysteine and the closing phenylalanine or tryptophan.

>TRBV4-1|TRBJ2-7
CASSQDTSGRSSYGQYF
>TRBV6-5|TRBJ1-3
CASSYSNGNTIYF
>TRBV2|TRBJ2-1
CASIVLGRTEQFF
>TRBV6-7|TRBJ1-4
CASSHLPCVTTNEKLFF
>TRBV19|TRBJ2-1
CASSIDQHSYEQFF
>TRBV5-1|TRBJ2-5
CASSLMAGFETQYF
>TRBV28|TRBJ1-4
CASSSLELNEKLFF
>TRBV5-6|TRBJ2-5
CASSLAGTNQETQYF
>TRBV5-1|TRBJ1-1
CASSLGENTEAFF
>TRBV5-4|TRBJ1-1
CASSLGGFRNTEAFF
>TRBV7-2|TRBJ2-5
CASSSSGTSEETQYF
>TRBV19|TRBJ2-2
CASSGSLAGTNTGELFF
>TRBV12-3/TRBV12-4|TRBJ1-1
CASRPVGQGHTEAFF
>TRBV7-6|TRBJ2-1
CASSLAPGSNEQFF
>TRBV29-1|TRBJ2-1
CSVDVSGGGANEQFF
>TRBV7-1|TRBJ2-2
CASSPSGRGNGELFF
>TRBV28|TRBJ1-1
CASSPPIGRLRTEAFF
>TRBV2|TRBJ2-2
CASTLFTTGELFF
>TRBV28|TRBJ2-7
CASSLHLAGSYEQYF
>TRBV28|TRBJ1-5
CASSPDGNQPQHF
>TRBV5-1|TRBJ2-2
CASRPTGNTGELFF
>TRBV5-6|TRBJ2-2
CASSRRGINTGELFF
>TRBV5-1|TRBJ2-5
CASSLKAGQETQYF
>TRBV10-3|TRBJ1-5
CAIRGSNQPQHF
>TRBV5-1|TRBJ1-2
CASSSRASYGYTF
>TRBV28|TRBJ1-2
CASSPLDGGYGYTF
>TRBV20-1|TRBJ2-3
CSAPKRYTQYF
>TRBV18|TRBJ1-2
CASSRGGTPTGGYTF
>TRBV5-4|TRBJ1-2
CASSLERMGGYTF
>TRBV2|TRBJ2-7
CASKRAYEQYF
>TRBV28|TRBJ2-3
CASSSSGGLVDTQYF
>TRBV5-5|TRBJ1-1
CASSLASNTEAFF
>TRBV4-3|TRBJ2-7
CASSPSAGNEQYF
>TRBV10-3|TRBJ1-5
CAISERPQANQPQHF
>TRBV6-2/TRBV6-3|TRBJ1-1
CASSYARKNTEAFF
>TRBV9|TRBJ2-6
CASRRADSGANVLTF
>TRBV4-3|TRBJ1-3
CASSQDLPAGSGNTIYF
>TRBV7-9|TRBJ1-5
CASSLTDQPQHF
>TRBV20-1|TRBJ2-1
CSAKTAGGPYNEQFF
>TRBV6-6|TRBJ1-5
CASSRDRTNQPQHF
>TRBV5-5|TRBJ1-2
CASSLGQAPYYGYIF
>TRBV7-2|TRBJ2-5
CASSPSGQETQYF
>TRBV12-3/TRBV12-4|TRBJ1-1
CASSARTGGRTEAFF
>TRBV29-1|TRBJ2-7
CSVGITSSYEQYF
>TRBV9|TRBJ1-5
CASSVTGTPHQPQHF